The next 10 T cell receptor beta chains were all read from a single sample in a study of T cells in Graves' hyperthyroidism and ophthalmopathy. TCR beta CDR3 region amplification was performed from RNA transcripts. The TCR CDR3 was amplified in a first-round RT-PCR using the HTBI primer set. TCRdb reprocessed the multiplex PCR reads via MiXCR and lists one record per CDR3 protein. Among roughly 280,000 distinct CDR3 sequences, approximately 21% were seen once, and the ten largest hold around 62%. Material: blood. The receptors shown here come from a man in his thirties or forties with Graves' ophthalmopathy.

The sample holds a few counts of this clonotype. V usage is TRBV6-1 and J usage is TRBJ1-5; tentative D call: TRBD1 (5 bases). Between the trimmed V and J ends, which lost 6 bases and 7 bases, there was a span of 19 bases. The CDR3 has 15 amino acids. Germline V gene data show CDR1 as MNHNS and CDR2 as SASEGT. The CDR3 DNA sequence: TGTGCCAGCAGCTTATCGACAGTCAGGGTCCAGCCCCAGCATTTT. Protein sequence: CASSLSTVRVQPQHF.

The table lists this clonotype with many counts. This chain connects TRBV12-3 or TRBV12-4 to TRBJ1-2; 9 bases are shared with TRBD1. This CDR3 is 16 amino acids long. Losses at the gene ends were 5 bases for V and 0 bases for J; bases not matched to a gene: 7. This CDR3 is CASSPGQGKANYGYTF. CDR3 sequence (DNA): TGTGCCAGCAGTCCCGGACAGGGGAAGGCTAACTATGGCTACACCTTC.

This clonotype was observed at least ten times. The gene calls are TRBV28 and TRBJ2-1; D uncertain. From germline, CDR1 is MDHEN and CDR2 SYDVKM. V lost 8 bases and J 3 bases, leaving 17 bases between the germline ends. The CDR3 has 15 amino acids. The CDR3 here is CASQTAGALYNEQFF. The CDR3 DNA reads TGTGCCAGCCAAACCGCTGGCGCGCTCTACAATGAGCAGTTCTTC.

The V gene is TRBV11-3, the J gene TRBJ2-5; 10 bases map to TRBD2. CDR3 size: 15 residues. Unmatched junction bases numbered 11, after V lost 8 bases and J lost 5 bases. Germline V gene lookup returns CDR1 SGHNT and CDR2 YENEEA. The CDR3 coding sequence is TGTGCCAGCGCCCAAACTAGCGGGATCGCGGAGACCCAGTACTTC. It yields the protein CASAQTSGIAETQYF.

This clonotype was seen repeatedly, ten times or more. V and J are TRBV11-2 and TRBJ2-5; TRBD2 matches at 7 bases. The CDR3 sequence is 13 residues long. CDR1 is SGHAT, CDR2 FQNNGV, per germline. The ends lost 4 bases at V and 5 bases at J; junction bases unmatched: 4. In DNA form, the CDR3 reads TGTGCCAGCAGCTCAGCGGGACGGGAGACCCAGTACTTC. As protein: CASSSAGRETQYF.

J is TRBJ1-2 and V is TRBV19, with D maybe TRBD1 (6 bases). The CDR3 has 18 residues. Germline V gives CDR1 LNHDA, CDR2 SQIVND (reference sequence). V was clipped by 8 bases and J by 4 bases, with 29 bases between them. The CDR3 region is CASGPQGAFGGQRYGYTF. CDR3 bases: TGTGCCAGTGGTCCTCAAGGCGCCTTCGGGGGGCAGCGCTATGGCTACACCTTC. The complete variable domain, with remaining parts taken from reference TRBV19 and TRBJ1-2, reads DGGITQSPKYLFRKEGQNVTLSCEQNLNHDAMYWYRQDPGQGLRLIYYSQIVNDFQKGDIAEGYSVSREKKESFPLTVTSAQKNPTAFYLCASGPQGAFGGQRYGYTFGSGTRLTVV.

As for this clonotype: Given a much more abundant clone one base away, this may be a read error. This chain uses TRBV30 with TRBJ2-5; 7 bases are a match to TRBD2. The germline V gene encodes CDR1 GTSNPN and CDR2 SVGIG (reference sequence). This CDR3 is built from 15 residues. Trimming took 0 bases from V and 4 from J; bases not matched to a gene: 8. In nucleotides, the CDR3 is TGTGCCTGGAGTGTACGTCCAGCGGGAACAGAGACCCAGTACTTC. This translates into CAWSVRPAGTETQYF.

The rearrangement uses TRBV12-3 or TRBV12-4 and TRBJ2-1; 7 nucleotides agree with TRBD2. CDR3 length: 11 amino acids. The V and J ends lost 10 bases and 10 bases, in that order; junction bases with no gene match: 7. CDR3 sequence (DNA): TGTGCCACCTCCTTGGGGGGGGAGCAGTTCTTC. It yields the protein CATSLGGEQFF.

The chain's CDR3 is CSALGGPGNEKLFF. Here the CDR3 DNA reads TGCAGTGCCCTCGGTGGACCGGGGAATGAAAAACTGTTTTTT. The chain carries TRBV20-1 and TRBJ1-4; D is unclear. V was pared by 6 bases and J by 5 bases, with 16 bases between. CDR3 length: 14 amino acids. Germline V CDR1 and CDR2: DFQATT, SNEGSKA (reference sequence).

This sequence joins TRBV15 and TRBJ1-3; maybe TRBD1 (5 bases). The CDR3 loop spans 16 amino acids. Germline CDR1 LNHNV, CDR2 YYDKDF (reference sequence). Trimming cost V 1 base and J 0 bases, with 10 bases left between them. CDR3 sequence: CATSRGGTDSGNTIYF. The CDR3 DNA sequence: TGTGCCACCAGCAGAGGAGGGACGGACTCTGGAAACACCATATATTTT.